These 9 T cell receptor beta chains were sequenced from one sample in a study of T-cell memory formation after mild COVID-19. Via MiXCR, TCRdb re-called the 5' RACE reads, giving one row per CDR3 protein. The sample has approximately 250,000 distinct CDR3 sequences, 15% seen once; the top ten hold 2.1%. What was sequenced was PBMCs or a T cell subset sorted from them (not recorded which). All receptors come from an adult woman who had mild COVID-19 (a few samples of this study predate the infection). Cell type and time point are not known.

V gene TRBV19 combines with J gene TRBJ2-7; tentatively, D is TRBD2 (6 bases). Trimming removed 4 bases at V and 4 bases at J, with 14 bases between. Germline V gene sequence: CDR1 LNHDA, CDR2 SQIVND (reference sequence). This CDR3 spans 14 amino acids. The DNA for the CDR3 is TGTGCCAGTAGTACGACTGGTGGGGGGTACGAGCAGTACTTC. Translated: CASSTTGGGYEQYF.

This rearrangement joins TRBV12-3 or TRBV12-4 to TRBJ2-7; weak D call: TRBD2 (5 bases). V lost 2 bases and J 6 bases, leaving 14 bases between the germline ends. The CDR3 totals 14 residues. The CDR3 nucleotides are TGTGCCAGCAGTTTAAGCACTAGTGCCCGCGAGCAGTACTTC. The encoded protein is CASSLSTSAREQYF.

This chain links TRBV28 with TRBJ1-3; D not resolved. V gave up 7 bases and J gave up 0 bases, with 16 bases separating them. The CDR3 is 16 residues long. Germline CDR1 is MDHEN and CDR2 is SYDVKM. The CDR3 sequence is CASKAFILASGNTIYF. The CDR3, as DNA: TGTGCCAGCAAGGCATTTATTTTAGCCTCTGGAAACACCATATATTTT.

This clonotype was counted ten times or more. CDR3 sequence: CASSFYREGRGTDTQYF. In DNA, the CDR3 is TGTGCCAGCAGCTTTTATCGGGAGGGCCGGGGCACAGATACGCAGTATTTT. The rearrangement joins TRBV7-9 to TRBJ2-3, with 8 positions matching TRBD2. CDR3 length equals 17 residues. Per germline, CDR1 SEHNR and CDR2 FQNEAQ (reference sequence). Trimming cost V 3 bases and J 1 base; bases outside gene matches: 9. Combining the CDR3 with reference TRBV7-9 and TRBJ2-3 gives the whole variable domain DTGVSQNPRHKITKRGQNVTFRCDPISEHNRLYWYRQTLGQGPEFLTYFQNEAQLEKSRLLSDRFSAERPKGSFSTLEIQRTEQGDSAMYLCASSFYREGRGTDTQYFGPGTRLTVL.

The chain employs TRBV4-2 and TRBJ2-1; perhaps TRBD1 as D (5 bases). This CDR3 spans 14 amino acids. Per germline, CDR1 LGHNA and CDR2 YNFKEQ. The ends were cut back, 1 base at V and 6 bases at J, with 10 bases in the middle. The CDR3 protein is CASSQGDRFNEQFF. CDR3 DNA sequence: TGTGCCAGCAGCCAAGGCGACAGATTCAATGAGCAGTTCTTC.

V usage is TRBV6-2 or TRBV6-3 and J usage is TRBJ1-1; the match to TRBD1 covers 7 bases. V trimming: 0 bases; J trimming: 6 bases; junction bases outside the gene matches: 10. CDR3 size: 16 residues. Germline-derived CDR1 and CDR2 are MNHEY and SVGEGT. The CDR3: CASSYSTRDRTAEAFF. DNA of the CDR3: TGTGCCAGCAGTTACTCCACGCGGGACAGAACGGCTGAAGCTTTCTTT.

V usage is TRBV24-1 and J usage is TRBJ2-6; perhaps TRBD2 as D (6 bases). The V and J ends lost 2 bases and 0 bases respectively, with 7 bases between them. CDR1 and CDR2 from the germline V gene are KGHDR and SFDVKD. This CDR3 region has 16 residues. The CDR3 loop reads CATSDWGGSGANVLTF. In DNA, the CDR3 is TGTGCCACCAGTGATTGGGGAGGCTCTGGGGCCAACGTCCTGACTTTC.

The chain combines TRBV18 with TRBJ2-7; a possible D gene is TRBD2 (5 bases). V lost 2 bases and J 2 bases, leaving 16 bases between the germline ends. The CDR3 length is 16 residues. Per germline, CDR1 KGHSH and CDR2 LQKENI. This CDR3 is CASSPREPGRAYEQYF. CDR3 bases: TGTGCCAGCTCACCAAGGGAGCCGGGAAGAGCCTACGAGCAGTACTTC. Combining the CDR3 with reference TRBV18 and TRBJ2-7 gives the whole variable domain NAGVMQNPRHLVRRRGQEARLRCSPMKGHSHVYWYRQLPEEGLKFMVYLQKENIIDESGMPKERFSAEFPKEGPSILRIQQVVRGDSAAYFCASSPREPGRAYEQYFGPGTRLTVT.

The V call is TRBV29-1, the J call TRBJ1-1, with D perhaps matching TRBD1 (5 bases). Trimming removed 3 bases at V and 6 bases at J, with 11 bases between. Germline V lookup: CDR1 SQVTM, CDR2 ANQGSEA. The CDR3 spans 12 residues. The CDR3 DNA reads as TGCAGCGTTGACCCGGGGACGGCTGAAGCTTTCTTT. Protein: CSVDPGTAEAFF.